Here is one TCR beta chain with its context. Its specificity is not known. The data stem from a study of cytomegalovirus exposure and HLA in healthy donors. Study results and limitations: TCR beta V- and J-gene trimming, according to a later analysis, was linked to a missense DCLRE1C variant. Near-uniform donor sequencing depth was presumed by presence/absence analyses.

Per germline, CDR1 LNHDA and CDR2 SQIVND (reference sequence). The CDR3 runs to 18 residues. Germline trimming cut 0 bases from V and 6 bases from J; bases unmatched to any gene: 11. This PCR relied on a set of 60 Vbeta primers and 13 Jbeta primers. Profiled with immunoSEQ multiplex PCR; TCRdb holds only in-frame clones, not every one. This table has about 110,000 clones, approximately 80% appearing once. The sample consisted of PBMCs. The receptor was isolated from a man aged 45-65 years in good health and CMV-seronegative. The chain uses TRBV19 and TRBJ2-3, with 11 bases that match TRBD2. The CDR3 DNA follows: TGTGCCAGTAGTATAGACCATACTAGCGGGGGAACCCTGGATACGCAGTATTTT. Its translation is CASSIDHTSGGTLDTQYF. Full variable domain (outside the CDR3, taken from reference TRBV19 and TRBJ2-3): DGGITQSPKYLFRKEGQNVTLSCEQNLNHDAMYWYRQDPGQGLRLIYYSQIVNDFQKGDIAEGYSVSREKKESFPLTVTSAQKNPTAFYLCASSIDHTSGGTLDTQYFGPGTRLTVL.